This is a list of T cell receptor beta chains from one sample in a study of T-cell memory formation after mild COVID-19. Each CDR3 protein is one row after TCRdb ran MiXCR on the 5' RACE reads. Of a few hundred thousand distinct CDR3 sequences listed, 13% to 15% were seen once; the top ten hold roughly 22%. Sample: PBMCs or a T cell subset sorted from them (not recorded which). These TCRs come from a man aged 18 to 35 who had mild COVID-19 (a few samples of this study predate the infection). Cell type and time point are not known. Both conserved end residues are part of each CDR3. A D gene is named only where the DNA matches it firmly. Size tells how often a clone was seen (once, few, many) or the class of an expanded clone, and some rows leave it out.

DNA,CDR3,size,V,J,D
TGCAGTGCTCTACAACGAGGGGCCAATACGCAGTATTTT,CSALQRGANTQYF,.,TRBV20-1,TRBJ2-3,.
TGTGCCAGCAGCCAAAATCAGGGGGCAGGAAGTGAGCAGTTCTTC,CASSQNQGAGSEQFF,.,TRBV9,TRBJ2-1,TRBD1
TGCGCCAGCAGCCAAGCGGGGATACGCAACACCGGGGAGCTGTTTTTT,CASSQAGIRNTGELFF,few,TRBV4-3,TRBJ2-2,.
TGTGCCAGCAGGACTGATCTAGCGGGGGACAATGAGCAGTTCTTC,CASRTDLAGDNEQFF,few,TRBV7-3,TRBJ2-1,TRBD2
TGTGCCACCAGCAGAGATGAGTCGGGGAAACAAGAGACCCAGTACTTC,CATSRDESGKQETQYF,few,TRBV15,TRBJ2-5,.
TGTGCCAGCAGCCCCTCCCGGGGGGGAATGAATGAGCAGTTCTTC,CASSPSRGGMNEQFF,.,TRBV7-3,TRBJ2-1,TRBD2
TGTGCCAGCAGACCTACAGGGGGCCCCGGGGAGCTGTTTTTT,CASRPTGGPGELFF,few,TRBV27,TRBJ2-2,TRBD1
TGTGCCAGCAGCCCTCTAGCGGGGGCGGGAGAGACCCAGTACTTC,CASSPLAGAGETQYF,few,TRBV6-5,TRBJ2-5,TRBD2
TGCGCCAGCAGTGACGGACTAGCGGGTTACGAGCAGTACTTC,CASSDGLAGYEQYF,few,TRBV10-1,TRBJ2-7,TRBD2
TGCGCCAGCAGCTTGGTGACAGGGGTACTCTACGAGCAGTACTTC,CASSLVTGVLYEQYF,few,TRBV5-1,TRBJ2-7,TRBD1
TGTGCCAGCAGCCAAGCTTTTTGGGCAGGGGGTAGCACAGATACGCAGTATTTT,CASSQAFWAGGSTDTQYF,.,TRBV4-2,TRBJ2-3,TRBD1
TGTGCCAGCAGCTTAGCCCACGGTCCCTACGAGCAGTACTTC,CASSLAHGPYEQYF,many,TRBV11-1,TRBJ2-7,.
TGCGCCAGCAGCCAAGAGGAGGCTAGTATCTACGAGCAGTACTTC,CASSQEEASIYEQYF,few,TRBV4-3,TRBJ2-7,.
TGCGCCAGCAGCTGGAGGACAGGGGACGAGCAGTACTTC,CASSWRTGDEQYF,.,TRBV4-1,TRBJ2-7,TRBD1
TGTGCCAGCGTTGATCGGGTCAACAATGAGCAGTTCTTC,CASVDRVNNEQFF,.,TRBV28,TRBJ2-1,.
TGTGCCAGTAGTATCTCAACAGGGTATGAGACCCAGTACTTC,CASSISTGYETQYF,.,TRBV19,TRBJ2-5,.
TGTGCCAGCAGCTTAGCCGGACATAGCAATCAGCCCCAGCATTTT,CASSLAGHSNQPQHF,many,TRBV7-9,TRBJ1-5,.
TGTGCCAGCAGTTCGCAGGGGAGGGCCTCCTACGAGCAGTACTTC,CASSSQGRASYEQYF,few,TRBV27,TRBJ2-7,.
TGTGCCAGCAGCGTATCAGGGGACTATGGCTACACCTTC,CASSVSGDYGYTF,many,TRBV9,TRBJ1-2,.
TGCAGTGCTAGCTGGACAGGGTACACTGAAGCTTTCTTT,CSASWTGYTEAFF,.,TRBV20-1,TRBJ1-1,TRBD1
TGTGCCAGCTCACCACCAGGGTCGTTAGCTAACTATGGCTACACCTTC,CASSPPGSLANYGYTF,few,TRBV18,TRBJ1-2,.
TGTGCCAGCAGGTTAACCGGGACATTGAACACTGAAGCTTTCTTT,CASRLTGTLNTEAFF,.,TRBV7-3,TRBJ1-1,.
TGTGCCAGCAGCCCAGGTTGGGTTCACAATGAGCAGTTCTTC,CASSPGWVHNEQFF,many,TRBV3-1,TRBJ2-1,.
TGTGCCAGCAGTCCCGTCGGGGGGCGGGGAGATACGCAGTATTTT,CASSPVGGRGDTQYF,many,TRBV12-3/TRBV12-4,TRBJ2-3,.
TGTGCTAGCAGCCCTTCCTTGGGCTATGGCTACACCTTC,CASSPSLGYGYTF,.,TRBV7-7,TRBJ1-2,.
TGTGCCAGCAGCCCCTGGGACGGGATAGGCTACACCTTC,CASSPWDGIGYTF,.,TRBV4-2,TRBJ1-2,.
TGTGCCAGCAGCCCTGGGACTAGCGGGGGTTCGTCCTACGAGCAGTACTTC,CASSPGTSGGSSYEQYF,.,TRBV5-4,TRBJ2-7,TRBD2
TGTGCCAGCAGCCCGGGTATTTGGAATAGCAATCAGCCCCAGCATTTT,CASSPGIWNSNQPQHF,.,TRBV3-1,TRBJ1-5,.
TGTGCCAGCAGCGTAGGCGACTGGGACACTGAAGCTTTCTTT,CASSVGDWDTEAFF,few,TRBV9,TRBJ1-1,.
TGTGCCATCAGTGAGCAGCGGGACTCCAGAGGCCAGTACTTC,CAISEQRDSRGQYF,.,TRBV10-3,TRBJ2-5,TRBD2
TGTGCCACCAGCAGAGGTTTGGGGCGGGGGTATAATGAGCAGTTCTTC,CATSRGLGRGYNEQFF,.,TRBV15,TRBJ2-1,TRBD2
TGCGCCAGCAGCTTGGCCAACAGGGGGAGAGATGAAGCTTTCTTT,CASSLANRGRDEAFF,few,TRBV5-1,TRBJ1-1,TRBD1
TGCGCCAGCAGCGTCGGGGGCAGGGTCAGCGATACGCAGTATTTT,CASSVGGRVSDTQYF,many,TRBV5-1,TRBJ2-3,.
TGTGCCAGCAAAAACGGGGGGAACTATGGCTACACCTTC,CASKNGGNYGYTF,few,TRBV6-6,TRBJ1-2,.
TGTGCCATCAGTCTCGGGGAGGGTCAGCCCCAGCATTTT,CAISLGEGQPQHF,few,TRBV10-3,TRBJ1-5,.
TGTGCCAGCAGTTACTCCGGGCCCACCTTCTTCTATGGCTACACCTTC,CASSYSGPTFFYGYTF,many,TRBV6-6,TRBJ1-2,.
TGTGCCAGCAGCCCATCCGGGACCACTCAGTACTTC,CASSPSGTTQYF,few,TRBV7-9,TRBJ2-5,.
TGTGCCAGCTCACCAGACAGGTCTGGCTACACCTTC,CASSPDRSGYTF,.,TRBV18,TRBJ1-2,.
TGTGCCAGTAGTATAGATCTGGCCGGCGGTCTCGCTTCACCCCTCCACTTT,CASSIDLAGGLASPLHF,.,TRBV19,TRBJ1-6,.
TGTGCCAGCAGCTTAGTCCCGGGGCTGAGACAAGAGACCCAGTACTTC,CASSLVPGLRQETQYF,.,TRBV7-2,TRBJ2-5,.
TGTGCCAGCAGTGCGGGGGTTTACGAGCAGTACTTC,CASSAGVYEQYF,few,TRBV6-6,TRBJ2-7,TRBD2
TGCAGCGTTGAAGGGGACAGGGGCTCCTACGAGCAGTACTTC,CSVEGDRGSYEQYF,many,TRBV29-1,TRBJ2-7,TRBD1
TGTGCCAGCAGCCTCATGGAGTCGGGGGAGCAAGAGACCCAGTACTTC,CASSLMESGEQETQYF,.,TRBV7-9,TRBJ2-5,.
TGCAGTGCTAGGGACTGGGTCTTAGCGGGGGGTCTCTCCTACAATGAGCAGTTCTTC,CSARDWVLAGGLSYNEQFF,.,TRBV20-1,TRBJ2-1,TRBD2
TGTGCCAGCAAGACAGGGGACGAGCAGTACTTC,CASKTGDEQYF,few,TRBV2,TRBJ2-7,TRBD1
TGTGCCAGCAGCTTAGAAGGGGGGTCAGCGGTAGTGCGGTACTTC,CASSLEGGSAVVRYF,.,TRBV7-9,TRBJ2-7,.
TGTGCCTGGAGCAGAGGAACAGTCCGGAGCGAGCAGTACTTC,CAWSRGTVRSEQYF,.,TRBV30,TRBJ2-7,.
TGCGCCAGCACCGGGGTGGACGGAGGGACCCAGTACTTC,CASTGVDGGTQYF,many,TRBV10-2,TRBJ2-5,.